This entry lists 17 T cell receptor beta chains sequenced from one sample in a study of identical twins. TCRdb used MiXCR to reprocess the 5' RACE reads, holding one entry per CDR3 protein. The table records fewer than 250,000 distinct CDR3 sequences, 6.5% to 8.5% of them present only once. These data also featured in a second study, about yellow fever vaccine responses in identical twins.

Sequencing used memory (CD45RO+) T cells sorted from blood. These receptors originate from a woman under 30 in good health.

Many counts were recorded for this clonotype. The chain employs TRBV5-1 and TRBJ2-4; 8 bases line up with TRBD1. The germline V gene encodes CDR1 SGHRS and CDR2 YFSETQ. J gave up 2 bases and V 4 bases, and 11 bases lay outside the gene matches. The CDR3 is 17 amino acids. CDR3 residues: CASSPAWTGLTKNIQYF. The CDR3 DNA follows: TGCGCCAGCAGCCCAGCCTGGACAGGGTTGACCAAAAACATTCAGTACTTC.

The chain couples TRBV27 to TRBJ2-7, with 8 bases lining up with TRBD1. Germline CDR1 MNHEY, CDR2 SMNVEV (reference sequence). The CDR3 is 16 residues long. V lost 5 bases to trimming and J lost 7 bases; unmatched junction nucleotides: 16. The CDR3 nucleotides are TGTGCCAGCAGTCCTCTCGGACAGGGAATCTCGTGGGAGCAGTACTTC. It encodes CASSPLGQGISWEQYF.

Many counts were recorded for this clonotype. The J gene is TRBJ2-7, the V gene TRBV20-1; 9 bases match TRBD1. Trimming cost V 1 base and J 1 base; bases outside gene matches: 5. The CDR3 extends over 15 amino acids. Germline CDR1 is DFQATT and CDR2 is SNEGSKA (reference sequence). CDR3 residues: CSARGDRERSYEQYF. CDR3 DNA: TGCAGTGCTAGAGGGGACAGGGAGAGGTCCTACGAGCAGTACTTC.

The table lists this clonotype with many counts. The chain couples TRBV9 to TRBJ2-2, with D maybe TRBD2 (5 bases). CDR1 and CDR2 from the germline V gene are SGDLS and YYNGEE. V was shortened by 4 bases and J by 2 bases, with 9 bases between the two germline ends. The CDR3 is 14 amino acids. The CDR3, as DNA: TGTGCCAGCAGCCCCGGGGTAAACACCGGGGAGCTGTTTTTT. Translated, it gives CASSPGVNTGELFF. Full variable domain (missing parts from reference TRBV9 and TRBJ2-2): DSGVTQTPKHLITATGQRVTLRCSPRSGDLSVYWYQQSLDQGLQFLIQYYNGEERAKGNILERFSAQQFPDLHSELNLSSLELGDSALYFCASSPGVNTGELFFGEGSRLTVL.

This clonotype showed up just a few times. The gene calls are TRBV6-1 and TRBJ1-5, with TRBD1 identical over 7 bases. The CDR3 has 15 amino acids. The J segment lost 2 bases and the V segment lost 7 bases, leaving 8 bases of the junction unmatched. Germline V gene sequence: CDR1 MNHNS, CDR2 SASEGT. CDR3 loop: CASKRGQEGNQPQHF. As DNA, the CDR3 is TGTGCCAGCAAAAGGGGGCAGGAGGGCAATCAGCCCCAGCATTTT.

The table lists this clonotype with many counts. The rearrangement uses TRBV19 and TRBJ2-1; D might be TRBD1 (5 bases). The CDR3 runs to 12 residues. The germline V gene encodes CDR1 LNHDA and CDR2 SQIVND (reference sequence). V lost 5 bases, J lost 6 bases, and 8 bases lay in between. The CDR3 spells CASSRTSNEQFF. In nucleotides, the CDR3 is TGTGCCAGTAGTCGGACAAGCAATGAGCAGTTCTTC.

This clonotype occurred once. V usage is TRBV2 and J usage is TRBJ2-1; 8 bases are shared with TRBD2. The germline V gene encodes CDR1 SNHLY and CDR2 FYNNEI. V shed 2 bases, J shed 2 bases, and the junction held 5 bases outside the gene matches. This CDR3 region has 16 residues. CDR3 bases: TGTGCCAGCAGTGAATATGCGGGGGGCACCTACAATGAGCAGTTCTTC. It is translated as CASSEYAGGTYNEQFF.

In this sample, this clonotype turned up a few times. The chain carries TRBV4-3 and TRBJ2-3; 15 bases are a match to TRBD2. J was trimmed by 8 bases and V by 2 bases; bases with no gene match: 8. The CDR3 runs to 17 residues. CDR1 and CDR2 (germline): LGHNA, YSLEER. The CDR3 region has the DNA TGCGCCAGCAGCCAAAGGACTAGCGGGAGGGCCACGGGTACGCAGTATTTT. It yields the protein CASSQRTSGRATGTQYF.

Ten or more counts support this clonotype. The chain combines TRBV7-2 with TRBJ2-1; D is uncertain. The CDR3 is made up of 13 amino acids. V was pared by 7 bases and J by 2 bases, with 9 bases between. Germline V gene sequence: CDR1 SGHTA, CDR2 FQGNSA. The DNA of the CDR3 is TGTGCCAGCATTTATCTCCCCTACAATGAGCAGTTCTTC. Residues: CASIYLPYNEQFF.

This clonotype has at least ten counts. The rearrangement uses TRBV7-2 and TRBJ2-3; D is perhaps TRBD1 (6 bases). This CDR3 contains 15 residues. Per the germline V gene, CDR1 is SGHTA and CDR2 is FQGNSA. V lost 0 bases, J lost 3 bases, and 10 bases lay in between. The CDR3 is CASSLARGSTDTQYF. The CDR3 DNA is TGTGCCAGCAGCTTAGCGAGGGGGTCGACAGATACGCAGTATTTT.

The CDR3 coding sequence is TGTGCCACCAGTGATCCAGGGGGCACTGAAGCTTTCTTT. This encodes CATSDPGGTEAFF. The V call is TRBV24-1, the J call TRBJ1-1, with 7 bases matching TRBD1. The CDR3 extends over 13 amino acids. Germline V lookup: CDR1 KGHDR, CDR2 SFDVKD. Trimming at V came to 3 bases and at J to 4 bases, leaving 1 base not matched to a gene.

In its sample, this clonotype was seen a few times. The chain links TRBV6-5 to TRBJ2-6; D unresolved. Trimming took off 2 bases at V and 0 bases at J, with 11 bases between the two ends. This CDR3 has 17 residues. The germline V gene has CDR1 MNHEY and CDR2 SVGAGI. The CDR3 here is CASSYESGVSGANVLTF. CDR3 bases: TGTGCCAGCAGTTACGAATCGGGCGTCTCTGGGGCCAACGTCCTGACTTTC.

This clonotype was recorded a few times. CDR3 bases: TGCAGCGTTGAGAAGAGGGGGACTAGCGGTAACCCGAGCTCCTACAATGAGCAGTTCTTC. Its protein is CSVEKRGTSGNPSSYNEQFF. V usage is TRBV29-1 and J usage is TRBJ2-1; 11 bases line up with TRBD2. V lost 3 bases and J lost 0; bases outside the gene matches: 16. Germline V CDR1 and CDR2: SQVTM, ANQGSEA. This CDR3 comprises 20 residues.

This clonotype was detected ten times or more. The V call is TRBV29-1, the J call TRBJ2-5; tentative D call: TRBD2 (6 bases). From germline, CDR1 is SQVTM and CDR2 ANQGSEA. V dropped 8 bases and J dropped 4 bases, with 14 bases sitting between them. The CDR3 is made up of 12 amino acids. As DNA, the CDR3 is TGCAGCCTTCGGGGGTCCACAGAGACCCAGTACTTC. Protein sequence: CSLRGSTETQYF.

This clonotype has only a few counts. CDR3 in amino acids: CASSPPANSPLHF. The CDR3 coding sequence is TGTGCCAGCTCACCACCAGCAAATTCACCCCTCCACTTT. This chain links TRBV18 with TRBJ1-6; D unclear. CDR1 is KGHSH and CDR2 is LQKENI in the germline V gene. The CDR3 has 13 amino acids. V gave up 0 bases and J gave up 7 bases, with 4 bases separating them.

This clonotype has at least ten counts. V is TRBV11-2 and J is TRBJ2-7; the match to TRBD2 covers 7 bases. CDR1 is SGHAT and CDR2 is FQNNGV in the germline V gene. V dropped 2 bases and J dropped 2; count of bases not matched to a gene: 15. This CDR3 spans 18 amino acids. For the CDR3, the DNA is TGTGCCAGCAGCTTATTTCGCCCGGGAGGCCTCTTGACCTACGAGCAGTACTTC. This codes for CASSLFRPGGLLTYEQYF.

This clonotype was seen only a few times. As DNA, the CDR3 is TGCGCCAGCAGTGGGACAGAGAGCTCCTACGAGCAGTACTTC. This encodes CASSGTESSYEQYF. The chain recombines TRBV10-1 with TRBJ2-7; tentative D call: TRBD1 (6 bases). With 4 bases removed from V and 0 bases from J, the gap between germline ends came to 10 bases. This CDR3 is 14 amino acids long. The germline gives CDR1 WNHNN, CDR2 SYGVQD (reference sequence).